Below, one T cell receptor beta chain is given with its context. Only a few counts were recorded for this clone. No antigen is known for it. This likely stems from a read error, as it lies one base from a far larger clone. TCR CDR3 regions were amplified from genomic DNA by multiplex PCR using the deep immunoSEQ assay. Genomic DNA extracted from each cell subset was distributed evenly over all wells of several immunoSEQ 96-well plates, and each plate served as one replicate. Each replicate PCR for sorted subsets received around 200 ng genomic DNA, equal to roughly 29,000 T cell genomes. Purified libraries were quantified with a Qubit 3.0 fluorometer, sized on a Bioanalyzer 2100, and re-quantified with the KAPA Library Quantification kit. Each immunoSEQ 96-well plate was sequenced on its own single-read 150-cycle Illumina NextSeq 550 flow cell. For the original study's pipeline: Because the immunoSEQ output held only junctional sequences and lacked quality scores, the filtering could not match the filtering applied to full-length reads. To assign V/J genes and CDR3, sequences were annotated using PyIR, a Python wrapper for IgBLAST v1.9, with IMGT germline references. Reads were removed for weak V/J assignments (E-value above 1e-6), missing CDR3, stop codons, out-of-frame junctions, or ambiguous translated residues. V3J clonotypes were defined by identical inferred V gene, J gene, and CDR3 amino acid sequence. Percentage overlap between repertoires was computed as shared unique clonotypes divided by the size of the smaller repertoire. RTK rarefaction, the Chao1 estimator, and Recon v2.1 estimates of unobserved clonotypes were used to assess repertoire richness. Generation probabilities for all TCRbeta clonotypes obtained by the gDNA method from a handful of donors were computed using OLGA. TCRdb took over this immuneACCESS table, retaining in-frame rearrangements with V and J assigned. Such tables are incomplete; in checked studies, under half of the missing clones stem from an unresolved V gene, and the remainder is unexplained. V, J and clone size reflect that table, while D and trimming were determined from the DNA. This sample holds about 820,000 clones; over 90% were observed only once. The top ten hold 20% to 30% of the sample.

The data stem from a study of shared clonotypes between healthy human individuals (dated by TCRdb to 2020 to 2021). Notes on the research overall: The cohort included a few men and two women between 18 and 49 years of age. Per donor, three plates each were used for CD4 naive and CD4 memory, two for CD8 naive, and one for CD8 memory. To estimate repertoire size and how much clonotypes are shared between individuals, the study performed deep sequencing of blood TCR repertoires from about five healthy adults. Between about 0.85 and 10 billion PBMCs per donor were obtained by leukapheresis. To increase sequencing depth and limit assay-specific biases, TCR repertoire library preparation and sequencing were carried out by different laboratories using diverse techniques.

The germline ends are 14 bases apart after V is trimmed by 4 bases and J by 5 bases. From a lookup of the germline V gene, CDR1 and CDR2 are SGHVS and FQNEAQ. Measured from the cysteine to the phenylalanine, the CDR3 is 15 residues long. Only the CDR3 DNA stays, 45 bases, in frame from base 1. CD8 naive samples were CD45RO-negative cells positively selected for CCR7, giving a CD45RA+CCR7+ population that excluded TemRA cells. Healthy HIV-negative adults with no recently reported acute infections or vaccinations were included as donors. Every donor was a Caucasian adult residing in Nashville, Tennessee, USA. Blood was obtained by leukapheresis, after which PBMCs were separated by Ficoll-Histopaque density gradient centrifugation and cryopreserved in liquid nitrogen vapor phase. Purity and quantity of every magnetically sorted T cell population were checked by analytical flow cytometry. Each sorted fraction had its genomic DNA isolated and then quantified by UV absorbance on a Nanodrop 2000c.

What the authors observed across the whole study: Because the study included only a small number of donors, the genetic and exposure-history diversity represented was limited. Across four donors, roughly 5.1% of naive CD4, roughly 3.4% of naive CD8, under 2.5% of memory CD4, and around 0.4% of memory CD8 clonotypes were shared. Sampling was limited to blood, and TCR repertoires in tissue likely differ from TCR repertoires in blood. Estimated clonotype richness was generally larger for naive than for memory subsets. Based on pairwise subsampling, the degree of clonotype sharing among donors was expected to be affected by sequencing depth. Rarefaction of sorted-subset datasets indicated incomplete sequencing despite the large sequencing depth. Clonotypes shared by all four sorted-subset donors showed higher generation probabilities than non-shared clonotypes.

This TCR was recovered from a man aged 30 to 39 in good health. The sample taken for sequencing was naive CD8+ T cells sorted from blood. What this sample's cell subset or site label stands for: CD45RA+CCR7+. The V and J genes are TRBV7-8 and TRBJ2-2, with the D call perhaps TRBD1 or TRBD2, each one matching 6 bases. DNA sequence: TGTGCCAGCAGCTCTACAGGAGGGGGGACCGGGGAGCTGTTTTTT. Translated, this is CASSSTGGGTGELFF.